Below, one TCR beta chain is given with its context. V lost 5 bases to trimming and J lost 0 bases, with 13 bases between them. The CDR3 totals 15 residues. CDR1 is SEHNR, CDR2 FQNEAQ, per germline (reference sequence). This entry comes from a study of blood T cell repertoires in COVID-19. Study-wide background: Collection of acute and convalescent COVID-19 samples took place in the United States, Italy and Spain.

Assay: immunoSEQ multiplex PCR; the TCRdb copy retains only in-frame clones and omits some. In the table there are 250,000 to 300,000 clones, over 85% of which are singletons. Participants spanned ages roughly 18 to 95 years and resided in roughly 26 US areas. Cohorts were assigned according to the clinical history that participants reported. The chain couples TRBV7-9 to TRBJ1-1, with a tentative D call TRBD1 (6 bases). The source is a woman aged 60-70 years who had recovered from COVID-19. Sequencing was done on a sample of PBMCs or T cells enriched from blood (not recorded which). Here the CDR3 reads CASSRGTGLNTEAFF. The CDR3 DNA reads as TGTGCCAGCAGCCGAGGAACAGGGTTGAACACTGAAGCTTTCTTT. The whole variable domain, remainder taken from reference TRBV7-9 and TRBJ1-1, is DTGVSQNPRHKITKRGQNVTFRCDPISEHNRLYWYRQTLGQGPEFLTYFQNEAQLEKSRLLSDRFSAERPKGSFSTLEIQRTEQGDSAMYLCASSRGTGLNTEAFFGQGTRLTVV.